The sequence of this TCR beta chain was determined in a study of T cells in Graves' hyperthyroidism and ophthalmopathy. Broader study findings: Ophthalmopathy, as predicted by the model, came a median 6.5 months after the prediction.

This CDR3 has 14 residues. Germline V gene sequence: CDR1 MNHEY, CDR2 SMNVEV (reference sequence). V shed 5 bases, J shed 7 bases, and the junction held 10 bases outside the gene matches. Concerning this clonotype: The antigen is unknown.

RNA transcripts gave rise to amplified TCR beta CDR3 regions. The primer set for the first-round RT-PCR of the TCR CDR3 was HTBI. TCRdb used MiXCR to reprocess the multiplex PCR reads, holding one entry per CDR3 protein. This table holds 350,000 to 400,000 distinct CDR3 sequences, approximately 19% found once. For the diagnoses, clinical symptoms, serum thyroxine and TRAb, thyroid ultrasound and orbital computed tomography were used. The chain has TRBV27 and TRBJ2-7, with 8 bases identical to TRBD1. The sequence was collected from a woman aged 18-29 years with Graves' hyperthyroidism. The specimen sequenced was blood. CDR3: CASSTPDRVWEQYF. The CDR3, as DNA: TGTGCCAGCAGTACCCCGGACAGGGTATGGGAGCAGTACTTC.